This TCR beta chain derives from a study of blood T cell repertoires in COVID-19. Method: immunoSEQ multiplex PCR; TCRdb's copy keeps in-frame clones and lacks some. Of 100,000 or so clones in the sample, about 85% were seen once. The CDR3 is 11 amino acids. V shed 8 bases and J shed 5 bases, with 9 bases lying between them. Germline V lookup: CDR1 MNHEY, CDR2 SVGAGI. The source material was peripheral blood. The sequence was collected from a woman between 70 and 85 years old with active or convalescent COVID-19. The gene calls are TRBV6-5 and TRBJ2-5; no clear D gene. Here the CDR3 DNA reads TGTGCCAGCTCCCAGTCGGAGACCCAGTACTTC. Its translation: CASSQSETQYF.